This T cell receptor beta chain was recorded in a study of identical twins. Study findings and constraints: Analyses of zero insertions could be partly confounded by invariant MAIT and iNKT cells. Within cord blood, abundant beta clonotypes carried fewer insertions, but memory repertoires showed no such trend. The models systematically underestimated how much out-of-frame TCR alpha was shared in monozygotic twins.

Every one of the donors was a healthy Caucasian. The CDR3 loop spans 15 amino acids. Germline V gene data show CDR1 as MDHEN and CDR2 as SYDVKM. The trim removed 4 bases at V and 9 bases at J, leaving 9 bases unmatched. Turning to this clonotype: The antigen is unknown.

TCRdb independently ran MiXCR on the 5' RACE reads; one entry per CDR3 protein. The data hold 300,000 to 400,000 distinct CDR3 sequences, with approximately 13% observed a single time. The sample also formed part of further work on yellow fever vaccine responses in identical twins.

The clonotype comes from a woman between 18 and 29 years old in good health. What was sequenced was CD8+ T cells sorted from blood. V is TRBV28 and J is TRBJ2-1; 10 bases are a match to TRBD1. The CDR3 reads CASSSGTGAIGEQFF. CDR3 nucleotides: TGTGCCAGCAGTTCGGGGACAGGGGCCATTGGTGAGCAGTTCTTC. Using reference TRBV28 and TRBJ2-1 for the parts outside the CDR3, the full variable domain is DVKVTQSSRYLVKRTGEKVFLECVQDMDHENMFWYRQDPGLGLRLIYFSYDVKMKEKGDIPEGYSVSREKKERFSLILESASTNQTSMYLCASSSGTGAIGEQFFGPGTRLTVL.